The T cell receptor (beta chain) under discussion was sequenced for a study of blood T cell repertoires in COVID-19. About the study: Researchers got acute and convalescent COVID-19 samples from the United States, Italy and Spain.

In the original analysis: Amplification of reference gene primers was used by the study to estimate nucleated cell counts. Libraries were prepared by immunoSEQ multiplex PCR; TCRdb keeps only in-frame clonotypes and omits some of them. V, J and clone size derive from that table, while D and trimming were established from the DNA sequence. This sample carries about 440,000 clones, nearly 90% of them seen once, and the ten largest clones take just under 2%. Across 20 to 25 US areas, participants ranged in age from about 18 to 90 years. Each participant's cohort was designated according to participant-reported clinical history. Material for sequencing was PBMCs or T cells enriched from blood (not recorded which). The TCR was taken from a woman aged 18-29 years with acute COVID-19.

In nucleotides, the CDR3 is TGCAGCGGAAGCCGACAGGAAACAGACTACACCTTC. It codes for CSGSRQETDYTF. This chain joins TRBV29-1 and TRBJ1-2, with D perhaps matching TRBD1 (6 bases). There are 12 residues in the CDR3. The V gene lost 7 bases and the J gene lost 10 bases, with 19 bases spanning the gap. The V gene's germline CDR1 is SQVTM and CDR2 ANQGSEA.